Below are 14 T cell receptor beta chains sequenced from a single sample in a study of T cell changes during pregnancy in multiple sclerosis. Profiling relied on immunoSEQ multiplex PCR, and the TCRdb table lists in-frame clones only, not all of them. In the table there are 60,000 to 90,000 clones, approximately 94% of which are singletons. This sample comprised peripheral blood, obtained after pregnancy. The source of these receptors is a female donor in good health, enrolled as a control in a pregnancy study.

CDR3 nucleotide sequence: TGTGCCAGCAGCTTGCTAGCGGGAGCGGCCGGGGAGCTGTTTTTT. Translating gives CASSLLAGAAGELFF. The rearrangement links TRBV7-9 to TRBJ2-2; 10 nucleotides agree with TRBD2. The junction had 4 bases not matched to a gene; V was cut back by 3 bases and J by 6 bases. Germline CDR1 is SEHNR and CDR2 is FQNEAQ (reference sequence). The CDR3 loop spans 15 amino acids.

The chain joins TRBV7-8 to TRBJ2-7, with 10 bases matching TRBD2. CDR1 and CDR2 from the germline V gene are SGHVS and FQNEAQ. V dropped 4 bases and J dropped 6; count of bases not matched to a gene: 6. This CDR3 comprises 14 residues. The CDR3: CASSSQREGTEQYF. Written as DNA, the CDR3 is TGTGCCAGCAGCTCCCAGCGGGAGGGGACCGAGCAGTACTTC.

V gene TRBV27 combines with J gene TRBJ1-5, with 8 bases identical to TRBD1. The germline CDR1 and CDR2 sequences are MNHEY and SMNVEV (reference sequence). This CDR3 has 13 amino acids. With 6 bases clipped from V and 5 bases from J, the junction kept 3 bases outside the gene matches. The CDR3 region has the DNA TGTGCCAGCAGAACGGGACAGGATCAGCCCCAGCATTTT. Residues: CASRTGQDQPQHF.

The V and J genes are TRBV11-2 and TRBJ1-3; a weak D match, TRBD1 (6 bases). This CDR3 is 18 amino acids long. Trimming took off 5 bases at V and 4 bases at J, with 24 bases between the two ends. Germline V gene lookup returns CDR1 SGHAT and CDR2 FQNNGV. The CDR3 DNA follows: TGTGCCAGCAGCCGCACGGGGGGCGGCCTATTCGGGGGAAACACCATATATTTT. This sequence encodes CASSRTGGGLFGGNTIYF. The full variable domain, rest sourced from reference TRBV11-2 and TRBJ1-3, is EAGVAQSPRYKIIEKRQSVAFWCNPISGHATLYWYQQILGQGPKLLIQFQNNGVVDDSQLPKDRFSAERLKGVDSTLKIQPAKLEDSAVYLCASSRTGGGLFGGNTIYFGEGSWLTVV.

This clone was counted a single time. CDR3 nucleotide sequence: TGTGCCAGCAGTACCCCCCTGGGGGGCACTGAAGCTTTCTTT. It is translated as CASSTPLGGTEAFF. The rearrangement joins TRBV6-5 to TRBJ1-1; the D gene is possibly TRBD1 (5 bases). The ends were cut back, 5 bases at V and 4 bases at J, with 14 bases in the middle. This CDR3 spans 14 amino acids. Germline CDR1 MNHEY, CDR2 SVGAGI.

This clone is a singleton in its sample. The V and J genes are TRBV14 and TRBJ2-7; TRBD1 agrees at 10 bases. The CDR3 is 15 residues long. Per the germline V gene, CDR1 is SGHDN and CDR2 is FVKESK. Unmatched junction bases numbered 7, after V lost 4 bases and J lost 4 bases. The CDR3 loop reads CASSPRGTGDYEQYF. CDR3 DNA: TGTGCCAGCAGCCCTCGCGGGACAGGGGATTACGAGCAGTACTTC.

The chain uses TRBV15 and TRBJ1-5, with TRBD1 matching over 9 bases. Unmatched junction bases numbered 4, after V lost 3 bases and J lost 4 bases. The CDR3 spans 15 residues. Germline V gene lookup returns CDR1 LNHNV and CDR2 YYDKDF (reference sequence). The CDR3 sequence is CATSRGTGRNQPQHF. CDR3 sequence (DNA): TGTGCCACCAGCAGGGGGACAGGGAGGAATCAGCCCCAGCATTTT.

This clone was seen a single time. The chain links TRBV7-3 to TRBJ1-2; 11 bases map to TRBD1. The CDR3 extends over 15 amino acids. With V trimmed by 0 bases and J by 7 bases, 4 bases remained unmatched. The germline CDR1 and CDR2 sequences are SGHTA and FQGTGA. The CDR3 bases are TGTGCCAGCAGCTTAACCGGGACAGGGGGAAGTGGCTACACCTTC. Translated, it gives CASSLTGTGGSGYTF.

In nucleotides, the CDR3 is TGTGCCAGCAGCGTAGCCCTCGTTAACACCGGGGAGCTGTTTTTT. Translated: CASSVALVNTGELFF. The chain carries TRBV9 and TRBJ2-2; D gene ambiguous. V was pared by 0 bases and J by 2 bases, with 8 bases between. The CDR3 is 15 amino acids. Germline CDR1 reads SGDLS; CDR2 reads YYNGEE.

The chain couples TRBV5-4 to TRBJ2-1, with D hard to call. This CDR3 has 13 amino acids. Between the trimmed V and J ends, which lost 3 bases and 9 bases, there was a span of 13 bases. Germline CDR1 is SGHNT and CDR2 is YYREEE (reference sequence). The CDR3, as DNA: TGTGCCAGCAGCTCCCCCGGGTCGGGTGAGCAGTTCTTC. Translating it yields CASSSPGSGEQFF. Looking up the rest from reference TRBV5-4 and TRBJ2-1 gives the full variable domain: ETGVTQSPTHLIKTRGQQVTLRCSSQSGHNTVSWYQQALGQGPQFIFQYYREEENGRGNFPPRFSGLQFPNYSSELNVNALELDDSALYLCASSSPGSGEQFFGPGTRLTVL.

The chain is built from TRBV18 and TRBJ2-3; perhaps TRBD1 as D (5 bases). The CDR3 consists of 14 residues. Trimming left V 1 base short and J 1 base short, with 6 bases between. Germline CDR1 is KGHSH and CDR2 is LQKENI. The CDR3 coding sequence is TGTGCCAGCTCACCACAACAGGGCACAGATACGCAGTATTTT. Residues: CASSPQQGTDTQYF.

The V call is TRBV4-2, the J call TRBJ2-1; a weak D match, TRBD2 (7 bases). CDR3 size: 16 residues. V was trimmed by 4 bases and J by 3 bases, leaving 16 bases between them. CDR1 and CDR2 (germline): LGHNA, YNFKEQ. The CDR3 DNA is TGTGCCAGCAGCCCCTCCGCGGGGGCGCTCTACAATGAGCAGTTCTTC. Protein: CASSPSAGALYNEQFF.

The chain recombines TRBV18 with TRBJ2-1; 10 nucleotides agree with TRBD1. Germline values: CDR1 KGHSH, CDR2 LQKENI. V was clipped by 4 bases and J by 4 bases; unmatched bases: 10. The CDR3 totals 17 residues. The CDR3 DNA is TGTGCCAGCTCACTTACCGGGACAGGGGTCGGTTACAATGAGCAGTTCTTC. It translates to CASSLTGTGVGYNEQFF.

The rearrangement uses TRBV18 and TRBJ1-3; D is uncertain. The CDR3 totals 16 residues. Germline values: CDR1 KGHSH, CDR2 LQKENI. V was trimmed by 2 bases and J by 1 base, leaving 12 bases between them. DNA of the CDR3: TGTGCCAGCTCACCAGATAGCTCCGCTTCTGGAAACACCATATATTTT. Translating gives CASSPDSSASGNTIYF. Complete variable domain (other parts from reference TRBV18 and TRBJ1-3): NAGVMQNPRHLVRRRGQEARLRCSPMKGHSHVYWYRQLPEEGLKFMVYLQKENIIDESGMPKERFSAEFPKEGPSILRIQQVVRGDSAAYFCASSPDSSASGNTIYFGEGSWLTVV.